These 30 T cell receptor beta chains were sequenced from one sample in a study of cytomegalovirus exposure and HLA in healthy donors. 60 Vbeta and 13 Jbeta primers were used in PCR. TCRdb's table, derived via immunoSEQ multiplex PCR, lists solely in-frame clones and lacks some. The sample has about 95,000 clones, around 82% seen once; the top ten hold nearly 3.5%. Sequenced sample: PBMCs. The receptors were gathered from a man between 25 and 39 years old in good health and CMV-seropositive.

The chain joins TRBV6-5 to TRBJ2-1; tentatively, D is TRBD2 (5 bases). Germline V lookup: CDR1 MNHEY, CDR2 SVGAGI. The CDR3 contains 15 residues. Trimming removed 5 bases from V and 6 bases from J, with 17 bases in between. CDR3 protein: CASSGGWDNPNEQFF. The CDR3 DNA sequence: TGTGCCAGCAGTGGCGGGTGGGATAACCCCAATGAGCAGTTCTTC.

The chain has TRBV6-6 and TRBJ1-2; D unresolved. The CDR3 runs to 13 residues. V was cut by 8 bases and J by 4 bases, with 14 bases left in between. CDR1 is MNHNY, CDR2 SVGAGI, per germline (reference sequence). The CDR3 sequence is CASQPGGPYGYTF. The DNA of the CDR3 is TGTGCCAGCCAGCCCGGCGGGCCCTATGGCTACACCTTC.

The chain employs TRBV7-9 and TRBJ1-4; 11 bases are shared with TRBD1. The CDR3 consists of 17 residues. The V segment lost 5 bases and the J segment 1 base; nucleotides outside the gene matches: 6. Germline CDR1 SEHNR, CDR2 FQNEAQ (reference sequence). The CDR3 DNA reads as TGTGCCAGCAGCCGATTAGGGACAGGGGGAACTAATGAAAAACTGTTTTTT. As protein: CASSRLGTGGTNEKLFF.

The CDR3 reads CASSYTDRWIGTEAFF. CDR3 DNA: TGTGCCAGCAGTTACACGGACAGGTGGATAGGGACTGAAGCTTTCTTT. J is TRBJ1-1 and V is TRBV6-5; 7 bases are a match to TRBD1. Germline values: CDR1 MNHEY, CDR2 SVGAGI. The CDR3 consists of 16 residues. The ends lost 2 bases at V and 5 bases at J; junction bases unmatched: 11.

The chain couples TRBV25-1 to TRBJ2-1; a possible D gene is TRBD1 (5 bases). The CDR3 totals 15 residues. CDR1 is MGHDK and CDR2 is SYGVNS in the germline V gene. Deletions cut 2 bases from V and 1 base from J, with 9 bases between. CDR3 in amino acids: CASSEGQGSYNEQFF. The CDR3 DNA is TGTGCCAGCAGTGAAGGCCAGGGTTCCTACAATGAGCAGTTCTTC. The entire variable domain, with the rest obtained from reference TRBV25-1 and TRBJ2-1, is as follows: EADIYQTPRYLVIGTGKKITLECSQTMGHDKMYWYQQDPGMELHLIHYSYGVNSTEKGDLSSESTVSRIRTEHFPLTLESARPSHTSQYLCASSEGQGSYNEQFFGPGTRLTVL.

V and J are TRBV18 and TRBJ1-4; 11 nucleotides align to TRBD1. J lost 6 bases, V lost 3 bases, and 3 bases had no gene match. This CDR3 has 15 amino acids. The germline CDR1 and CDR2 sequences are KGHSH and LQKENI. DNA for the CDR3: TGTGCCAGCTCACCCAGGACAGGGGGCCATGAAAAACTGTTTTTT. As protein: CASSPRTGGHEKLFF.

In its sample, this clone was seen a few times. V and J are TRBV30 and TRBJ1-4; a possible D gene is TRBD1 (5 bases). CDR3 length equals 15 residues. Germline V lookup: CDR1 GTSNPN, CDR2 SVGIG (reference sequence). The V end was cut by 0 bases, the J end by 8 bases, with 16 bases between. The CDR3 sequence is CAWSVRSQGSEKLFF. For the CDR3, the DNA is TGTGCCTGGAGTGTACGTTCGCAGGGAAGCGAAAAACTGTTTTTT.

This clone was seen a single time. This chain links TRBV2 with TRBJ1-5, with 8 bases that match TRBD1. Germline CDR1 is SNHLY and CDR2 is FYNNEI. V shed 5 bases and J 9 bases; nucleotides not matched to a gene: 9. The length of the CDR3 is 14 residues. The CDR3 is CASSRDRGGRPQHF. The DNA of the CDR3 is TGTGCCAGCAGTCGTGACAGGGGAGGTCGGCCCCAGCATTTT.

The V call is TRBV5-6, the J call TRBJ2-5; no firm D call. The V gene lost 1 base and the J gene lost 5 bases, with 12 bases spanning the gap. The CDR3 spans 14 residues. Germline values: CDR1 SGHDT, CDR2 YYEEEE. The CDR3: CASSLLRSTETQYF. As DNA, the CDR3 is TGTGCCAGCAGCTTGTTGCGGTCGACGGAGACCCAGTACTTC.

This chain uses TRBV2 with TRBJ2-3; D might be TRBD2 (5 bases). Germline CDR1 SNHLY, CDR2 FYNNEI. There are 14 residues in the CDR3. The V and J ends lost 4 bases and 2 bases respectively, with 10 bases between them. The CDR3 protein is CASSVVGLTDTQYF. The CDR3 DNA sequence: TGTGCCAGCAGTGTCGTCGGACTCACAGATACGCAGTATTTT.

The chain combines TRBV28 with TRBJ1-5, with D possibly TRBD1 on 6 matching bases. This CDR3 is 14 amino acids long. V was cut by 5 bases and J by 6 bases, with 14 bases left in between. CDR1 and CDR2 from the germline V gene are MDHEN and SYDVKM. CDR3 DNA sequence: TGTGCCAGCAGTCAACAGGGCGGCTTTCAGCCCCAGCATTTT. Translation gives CASSQQGGFQPQHF.

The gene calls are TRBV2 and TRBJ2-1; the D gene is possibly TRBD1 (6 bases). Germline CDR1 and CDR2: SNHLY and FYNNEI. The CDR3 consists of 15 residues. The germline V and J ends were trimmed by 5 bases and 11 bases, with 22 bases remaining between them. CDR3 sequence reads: CASSPLTTSDSQQFF. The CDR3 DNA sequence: TGTGCCAGCAGTCCCCTTACGACTTCGGACAGTCAGCAGTTCTTC.

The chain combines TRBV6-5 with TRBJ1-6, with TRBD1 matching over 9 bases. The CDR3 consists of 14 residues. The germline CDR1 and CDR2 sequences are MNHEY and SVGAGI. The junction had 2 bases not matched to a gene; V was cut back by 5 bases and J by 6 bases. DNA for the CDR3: TGTGCCAGCAGTCCGACAGGGGGTAATTCACCCCTCCACTTT. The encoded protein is CASSPTGGNSPLHF.

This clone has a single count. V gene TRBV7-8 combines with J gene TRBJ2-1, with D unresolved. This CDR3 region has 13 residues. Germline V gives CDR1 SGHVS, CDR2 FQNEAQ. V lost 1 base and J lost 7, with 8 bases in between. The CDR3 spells CASSLVLANEQFF. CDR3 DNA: TGTGCCAGCAGCTTAGTATTAGCAAATGAGCAGTTCTTC.

The CDR3 DNA reads as TGTGCCATCAGTGAATCCCAGGCGGGGGTTGGCTACACCTTC. As protein: CAISESQAGVGYTF. The chain has TRBV10-3 and TRBJ1-2; possibly TRBD1 for D (5 bases). The CDR3 is made up of 14 amino acids. The ends were cut back, 3 bases at V and 7 bases at J, with 15 bases in the middle. Germline V gives CDR1 ENHRY, CDR2 SYGVKD.

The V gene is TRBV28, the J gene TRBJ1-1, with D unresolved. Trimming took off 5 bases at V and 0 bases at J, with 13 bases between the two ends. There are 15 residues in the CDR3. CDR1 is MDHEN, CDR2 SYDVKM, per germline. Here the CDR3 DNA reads TGTGCCAGCAGTCCACCACGGAGCCTGAACACTGAAGCTTTCTTT. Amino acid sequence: CASSPPRSLNTEAFF.

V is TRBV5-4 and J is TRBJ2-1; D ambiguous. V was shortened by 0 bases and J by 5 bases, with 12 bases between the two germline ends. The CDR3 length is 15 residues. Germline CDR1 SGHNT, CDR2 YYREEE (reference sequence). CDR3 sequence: CASSLDYMTDNEQFF. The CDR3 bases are TGTGCCAGCAGCTTGGACTATATGACGGACAATGAGCAGTTCTTC.

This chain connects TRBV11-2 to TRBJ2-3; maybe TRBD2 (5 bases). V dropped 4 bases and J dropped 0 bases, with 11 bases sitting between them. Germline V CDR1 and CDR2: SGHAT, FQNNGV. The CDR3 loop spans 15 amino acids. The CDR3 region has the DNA TGTGCCAGCAGCTCGCGAGGGCCTAGCACAGATACGCAGTATTTT. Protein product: CASSSRGPSTDTQYF.

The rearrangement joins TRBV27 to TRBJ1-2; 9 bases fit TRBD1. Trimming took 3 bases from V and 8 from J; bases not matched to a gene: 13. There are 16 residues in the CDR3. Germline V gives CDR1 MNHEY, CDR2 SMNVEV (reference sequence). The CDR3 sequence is CASSFGTGPLSGGYTF. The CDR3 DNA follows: TGTGCCAGCAGTTTTGGGACAGGGCCGCTTTCCGGAGGCTACACCTTC.

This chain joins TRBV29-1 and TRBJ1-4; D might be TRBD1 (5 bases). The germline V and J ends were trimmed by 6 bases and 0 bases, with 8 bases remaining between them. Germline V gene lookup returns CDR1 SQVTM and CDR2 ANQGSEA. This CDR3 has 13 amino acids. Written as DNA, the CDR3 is TGCAGCGTGACAGATCCAACTAATGAAAAACTGTTTTTT. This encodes CSVTDPTNEKLFF.

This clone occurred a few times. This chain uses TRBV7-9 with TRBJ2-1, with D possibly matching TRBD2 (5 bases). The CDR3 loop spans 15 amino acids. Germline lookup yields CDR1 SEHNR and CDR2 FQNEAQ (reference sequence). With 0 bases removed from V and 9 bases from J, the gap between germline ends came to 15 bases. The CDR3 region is CASSLALLPEAEQFF. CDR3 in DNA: TGTGCCAGCAGCTTAGCGCTTTTACCGGAGGCTGAGCAGTTCTTC.

CDR3 bases: TGTGCCAGCAGGACAGGGTTGAGCACTGAAGCTTTCTTT. Amino acids: CASRTGLSTEAFF. This chain joins TRBV27 and TRBJ1-1, with 7 bases aligning to TRBD1. Germline V gene sequence: CDR1 MNHEY, CDR2 SMNVEV (reference sequence). This CDR3 has 13 residues. The ends lost 6 bases at V and 4 bases at J; junction bases unmatched: 5.

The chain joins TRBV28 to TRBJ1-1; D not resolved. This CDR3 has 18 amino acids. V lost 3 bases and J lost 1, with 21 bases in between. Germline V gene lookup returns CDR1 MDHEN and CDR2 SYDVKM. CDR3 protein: CASSFLFDFNTGNTEAFF. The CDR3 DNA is TGTGCCAGCAGTTTTCTGTTCGACTTTAATACGGGGAACACTGAAGCTTTCTTT.

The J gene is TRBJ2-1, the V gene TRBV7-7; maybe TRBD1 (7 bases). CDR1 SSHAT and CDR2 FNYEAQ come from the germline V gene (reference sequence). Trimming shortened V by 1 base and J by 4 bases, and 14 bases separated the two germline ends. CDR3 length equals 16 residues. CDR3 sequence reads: CASSLGGSGGYNEQFF. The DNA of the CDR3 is TGTGCCAGCAGCTTAGGGGGGTCAGGGGGGTACAATGAGCAGTTCTTC. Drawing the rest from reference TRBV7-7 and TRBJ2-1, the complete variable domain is GAGVSQSPRYKVTKRGQDVTLRCDPISSHATLYWYQQALGQGPEFLTYFNYEAQPDKSGLPSDRFSAERPEGSISTLTIQRTEQRDSAMYRCASSLGGSGGYNEQFFGPGTRLTVL.

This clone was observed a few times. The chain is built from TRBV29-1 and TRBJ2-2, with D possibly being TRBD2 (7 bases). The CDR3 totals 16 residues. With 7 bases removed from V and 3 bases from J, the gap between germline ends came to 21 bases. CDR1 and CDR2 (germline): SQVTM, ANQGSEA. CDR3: CSAALPGGPDTGELFF. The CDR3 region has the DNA TGCAGCGCCGCTCTCCCCGGGGGGCCGGACACCGGGGAGCTGTTTTTT.

The CDR3 DNA reads as TGCGCCAGCAGCATGGGGACAGGCTACGAGCAGTACTTC. It specifies CASSMGTGYEQYF. The chain is built from TRBV5-1 and TRBJ2-7, with 8 bases identical to TRBD1. With 4 bases clipped from V and 3 bases from J, the junction kept 3 bases outside the gene matches. The germline V gene has CDR1 SGHRS and CDR2 YFSETQ. The CDR3 extends over 13 amino acids. Full variable domain (remainder filled in from reference TRBV5-1 and TRBJ2-7): KAGVTQTPRYLIKTRGQQVTLSCSPISGHRSVSWYQQTPGQGLQFLFEYFSETQRNKGNFPGRFSGRQFSNSRSEMNVSTLELGDSALYLCASSMGTGYEQYFGPGTRLTVT.

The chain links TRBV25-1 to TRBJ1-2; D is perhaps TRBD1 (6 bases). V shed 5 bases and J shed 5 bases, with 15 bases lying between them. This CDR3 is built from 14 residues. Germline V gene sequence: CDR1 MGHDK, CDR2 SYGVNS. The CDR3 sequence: CASSKTGIVYGYTF. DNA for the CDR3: TGTGCCAGCAGTAAAACAGGGATCGTGTATGGCTACACCTTC.

CDR3 loop: CASSLLRVNTGELFF. The CDR3 nucleotides read TGTGCCAGCAGCTTGTTGCGGGTCAACACCGGGGAGCTGTTTTTT. The chain employs TRBV5-6 and TRBJ2-2, with D perhaps TRBD2 (5 bases). V dropped 1 base and J dropped 2 bases, with 9 bases sitting between them. The CDR3 has 15 residues. Germline CDR1 reads SGHDT; CDR2 reads YYEEEE.

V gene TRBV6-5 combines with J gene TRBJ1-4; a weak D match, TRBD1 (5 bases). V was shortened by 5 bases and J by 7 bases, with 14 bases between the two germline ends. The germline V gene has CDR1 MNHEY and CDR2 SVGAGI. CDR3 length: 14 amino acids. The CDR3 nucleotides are TGTGCCAGCAGTCAGGGAGGAGGGGCTGAAAAACTGTTTTTT. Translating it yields CASSQGGGAEKLFF.

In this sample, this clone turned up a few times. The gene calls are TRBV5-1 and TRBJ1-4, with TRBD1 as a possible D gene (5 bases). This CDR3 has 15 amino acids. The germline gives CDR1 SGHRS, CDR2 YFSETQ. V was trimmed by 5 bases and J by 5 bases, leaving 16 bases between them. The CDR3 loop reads CASRPEQGINEKLFF. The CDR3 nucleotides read TGCGCCAGCAGGCCCGAGCAGGGCATCAATGAAAAACTGTTTTTT.